Detailed here is one TCR beta chain. The target antigen is unknown. TCRdb's table, derived via immunoSEQ multiplex PCR, lists solely in-frame clones and lacks some. The data show 100,000 to 150,000 clones, about 91% seen once. This entry comes from a study of Tregs in tolerant kidney transplant recipients. Whole-study findings and limits: Biological reproducibility was not directly addressed, but technical replication error appeared minimal. Tregs expanded with activated donor B cells seemed most donor-specific.

CDR1 is SGHTS, CDR2 YDEGEE, per germline. The CDR3 runs to 16 residues. The junction had 11 bases not matched to a gene; V was cut back by 3 bases and J by 8 bases. Unstimulated Tregs (CD4+CD25+CD127-) and CD4+CD25- non-Tregs were sorted from PBMCs. The sample was CD4+ T cells from blood. The chain recombines TRBV5-8 with TRBJ1-4; 9 bases align to TRBD1. The sequence was collected from a human donor in good health. The CDR3 region is CASSSNRDRELEKLFF. The CDR3, as DNA: TGTGCCAGCAGCTCAAACCGGGACAGGGAATTAGAAAAACTGTTTTTT. The variable domain in full, with the rest retrieved from reference TRBV5-8 and TRBJ1-4, is EAGVTQSPTHLIKTRGQQATLRCSPISGHTSVYWYQQALGLGLQFLLWYDEGEERNRGNFPPRFSGRQFPNYSSELNVNALELEDSALYLCASSSNRDRELEKLFFGSGTQLSVL.